This T cell receptor (beta chain) derives from a study of Graves' ophthalmopathy and Graves' hyperthyroidism. Uncontrolled infections, pregnancy, lactation or other autoimmune diseases led to patient exclusion. PBMCs were isolated by Ficoll-Paque density gradient centrifugation, using about 9.5 ml of fresh peripheral blood as the starting material. General observations from the study: For separating ophthalmopathy from stable hyperthyroidism, a 13-signature model gave almost 90% sensitivity and roughly 78% specificity.

This clonotype was detected ten times or more. The target antigen is unknown. Germline V gives CDR1 SGHAT, CDR2 FQNNGV. This CDR3 region has 17 residues. The ends lost 2 bases at V and 3 bases at J; junction bases unmatched: 12. Researchers took RNA transcripts and amplified TCR beta CDR3 regions from them. The authors performed first-round RT-PCR with HTBI primers and then a second-round multiplex PCR. TCRdb reprocessed the multiplex PCR reads via MiXCR and lists one record per CDR3 protein. The data hold about 400,000 distinct CDR3 sequences, with 15% to 20% observed a single time. J is TRBJ2-7 and V is TRBV11-2; the match to TRBD2 covers 8 bases. This TCR derives from a woman aged 18-30 years with Graves' ophthalmopathy. Sequencing input: peripheral blood. CDR3 loop: CASSLMSSGTLLYEQYF. CDR3 nucleotides: TGTGCCAGCAGCTTAATGAGTAGCGGGACACTCCTCTACGAGCAGTACTTC.